The 20 T cell receptor beta chains listed next were all sequenced from one sample in a study of monozygotic twins with inflammatory bowel disease. Reanalyzing the 5' RACE reads, TCRdb keeps one entry per CDR3 protein, without DNA. The sample spans about 420,000 distinct CDR3 sequences; the ten largest clones claim 2% to 3%. Sequenced input: blood. All receptors come from a human donor with ulcerative colitis or Crohn's disease, or a healthy co-twin of an affected twin (not recorded which).

The chain employs TRBV6-6 and TRBJ1-5. This CDR3 contains 13 residues. CDR1 MNHNY and CDR2 SVGAGI come from the germline V gene (reference sequence). The CDR3 sequence: CASRPDSNQPQHF.

The chain has TRBV12-3 or TRBV12-4 and TRBJ1-2; absent DNA, TCRdb's TRBD1 call cannot be checked. This CDR3 region has 14 residues. The CDR3 loop is CASSFTAGGGGYTF.

The V and J genes are TRBV27 and TRBJ1-5; the D call from TCRdb, TRBD1, cannot be confirmed without DNA. Germline CDR1 and CDR2: MNHEY and SMNVEV (reference sequence). The CDR3 spans 17 residues. Here the CDR3 reads CASSLTGDAGVNQPQHF.

The chain combines TRBV11-3 with TRBJ2-3; TCRdb returns TRBD1, unconfirmable since there is no DNA. CDR1 is SGHNT and CDR2 is YENEEA in the germline V gene. The CDR3 runs 14 residues. CDR3 residues: CASSPGRGHDTQYF. Together with reference TRBV11-3 and TRBJ2-3, the CDR3 gives the full variable domain: EAGVVQSPRYKIIEKKQPVAFWCNPISGHNTLYWYLQNLGQGPELLIRYENEEAVDDSQLPKDRFSAERLKGVDSTLKIQPAELGDSAVYLCASSPGRGHDTQYFGPGTRLTVL.

The genes are TRBV7-8 and TRBJ2-1. The CDR3 runs to 13 residues. Germline CDR1 and CDR2: SGHVS and FQNEAQ. The CDR3 loop reads CASSPPPDMVRFF.

The chain's CDR3 is CASSVEVASEQYF. The chain joins TRBV9 to TRBJ2-7; TCRdb picks TRBD2, but there is no DNA to check that call. Per the germline V gene, CDR1 is SGDLS and CDR2 is YYNGEE. The CDR3 sequence is 13 residues long.

The V gene is TRBV11-1, the J gene TRBJ2-7; TCRdb returns TRBD2, unconfirmable since there is no DNA. Germline lookup yields CDR1 SGHAT and CDR2 FQDESV (reference sequence). The CDR3 consists of 19 residues. The CDR3 sequence: CASSRTSGGKAGSTYEQYF.

This chain joins TRBV12-3 or TRBV12-4 and TRBJ2-6; TCRdb names TRBD1, which stays unverified in the absence of DNA. This CDR3 region has 16 residues. CDR3 amino acids: CASSHRGASGANVLTF.

The chain couples TRBV7-9 to TRBJ2-1; TCRdb's D call of TRBD2 is untestable without DNA. This CDR3 is 16 amino acids long. The germline V gene has CDR1 SEHNR and CDR2 FQNEAQ (reference sequence). CDR3 region: CASSSTSSGRANEQFF.

The rearrangement links TRBV24-1 to TRBJ2-1; TCRdb indicates TRBD2, and absent DNA this call remains unverified. The CDR3 is 14 amino acids. Per the germline V gene, CDR1 is KGHDR and CDR2 is SFDVKD. CDR3 in amino acids: CATSDFRGGNEQFF.

This chain connects TRBV20-1 to TRBJ2-5; as DNA is missing, the TRBD1 call by TCRdb cannot be tested. From germline, CDR1 is DFQATT and CDR2 SNEGSKA (reference sequence). CDR3 length: 13 amino acids. The CDR3 sequence is CSARVGTGNTQYF.

This chain connects TRBV6-1 to TRBJ1-6; as DNA is missing, the TRBD1 call by TCRdb cannot be tested. In germline, CDR1 is MNHNS, CDR2 SASEGT. This CDR3 spans 15 amino acids. The CDR3 loop is CASSEAGQGNSPLHF.

The chain has TRBV2 and TRBJ1-1; TCRdb's D call of TRBD1 is untestable without DNA. The CDR3 spans 14 residues. Germline V gives CDR1 SNHLY, CDR2 FYNNEI. CDR3 amino acids: CASDFLGVNTEAFF.

The rearrangement joins TRBV5-4 to TRBJ2-2; lacking DNA, the TRBD1 call made by TCRdb goes unchecked. CDR3 length: 16 residues. The V gene's germline CDR1 is SGHNT and CDR2 YYREEE (reference sequence). CDR3 region: CASRGAPGANTGELFF.

The chain uses TRBV28 and TRBJ1-1; the TCRdb D gene call, TRBD1, has no DNA to confirm it. The CDR3 runs to 14 residues. CDR1 is MDHEN, CDR2 SYDVKM, per germline. The CDR3 sequence is CASSLPGAHTEAFF.

The V gene is TRBV7-2, the J gene TRBJ1-3; TCRdb calls TRBD1, which cannot be checked without DNA. CDR1 and CDR2 from the germline V gene are SGHTA and FQGNSA. CDR3 length: 15 residues. CDR3 sequence: CASRLTGGSGNTIYF.

This chain uses TRBV12-3 or TRBV12-4 with TRBJ2-7. The CDR3 contains 12 residues. CDR3 region: CASRARYYEQYF.

The chain recombines TRBV20-1 with TRBJ2-1; with no DNA, the TCRdb D assignment of TRBD2 cannot be verified. The CDR3 length is 18 residues. The germline V gene has CDR1 DFQATT and CDR2 SNEGSKA (reference sequence). The CDR3 protein is CSARDVAGAYFSYNEQFF.

CDR3 sequence reads: CASSLVSGTGIEAFF. The rearrangement uses TRBV5-1 and TRBJ1-1; the D call from TCRdb, TRBD1, cannot be confirmed without DNA. Germline CDR1 reads SGHRS; CDR2 reads YFSETQ. The CDR3 is 15 residues long.

V gene TRBV10-3 combines with J gene TRBJ2-2; the TRBD1 assignment by TCRdb is unverifiable without DNA. This CDR3 has 16 residues. Germline V gene lookup returns CDR1 ENHRY and CDR2 SYGVKD. The CDR3 loop reads CAILQGREVDTGELFF.